These T cell receptor beta chains were read from a single sample in a study of cytomegalovirus exposure and HLA in healthy donors. Using immunoSEQ multiplex PCR, the repertoire was profiled, and TCRdb retains in-frame clones only, with some absent. The repertoire holds around 150,000 clones, about 70% seen once, with less than 3.5% in the top ten. The sample consisted of PBMCs. Receptors originate from a woman aged 40 to 50 in good health and CMV-seropositive. Each CDR3 is given with its conserved first and last residue. D genes are given only for firm matches. Clone size is not always given. Where it is, it says once, few, many or a class for expanded clones.

J	D	V	size	DNA	CDR3
TRBJ1-1	-	TRBV6-1	-	TGTGCCAGCAGTACAGGAAACACTGAAGCTTTCTTT	CASSTGNTEAFF
TRBJ1-2	-	TRBV7-8	-	TGTGCCAGCAGCTTAGATCGGTTGATTAACTATGGCTACACCTTC	CASSLDRLINYGYTF
TRBJ2-5	-	TRBV5-6	few	TGTGCCAGCAGCTCCCTAGAGACCCAGTACTTC	CASSSLETQYF
TRBJ2-5	TRBD1	TRBV28	-	TGTGCCAGCAGTAGTCCCGGGGACAGGGGGCAAGAGACCCAGTACTTC	CASSSPGDRGQETQYF
TRBJ1-3	TRBD1	TRBV13	-	TGTGCCAGCAGCTGGACAGGCGTCTCTGGAAACACCATATATTTT	CASSWTGVSGNTIYF
TRBJ1-1	-	TRBV5-4	-	TGTGCCAGCAGCTTGCCACTTCAGGAAGTGACTGAAGCTTTCTTT	CASSLPLQEVTEAFF
TRBJ1-2	-	TRBV4-1	-	TGCGCCAGCAGCCAAGTCGAGGCCATTTCCCCCTATGGCTACACCTTC	CASSQVEAISPYGYTF
TRBJ1-5	TRBD1	TRBV19	-	TGTGCCGACGGACAGGGGTTCCAGCCCCAGCATTTT	CADGQGFQPQHF
TRBJ2-3	TRBD2	TRBV7-6	-	TGTGCCAGCAGCTTAGTCGGCGGGGGAGTAACAGATACGCAGTATTTT	CASSLVGGGVTDTQYF
TRBJ2-7	-	TRBV6-5	-	TGTGCCAGCAGCCTAGGATTGGAGCAGTACTTC	CASSLGLEQYF
TRBJ2-5	TRBD2	TRBV5-1	-	TGCGCCAGCAAGCCTAGCGGGGGAAGAGAGACCCAGTACTTC	CASKPSGGRETQYF
TRBJ1-5	-	TRBV19	-	TGTGCCAGCAAAAGCAACCGGGACTGGGCCAATCAGCCCCAGCATTTT	CASKSNRDWANQPQHF
TRBJ2-2	TRBD2	TRBV19	-	TGTGCCAGTAGTACCGGGGGGGTCAACACCGGGGAGCTGTTTTTT	CASSTGGVNTGELFF
TRBJ1-2	-	TRBV19	-	TGTGCCAGTAATCAAGGGACACTCCGGAACTATGGCTACACCTTC	CASNQGTLRNYGYTF
TRBJ1-5	TRBD1	TRBV28	-	TGTGCCAGCTACTCTACAGGGGACGGTCAGCCCCAGCATTTT	CASYSTGDGQPQHF
TRBJ1-1	-	TRBV29-1	-	TGCAGCGTTGTCGCCGGGGTGAACACTGAAGCTTTCTTT	CSVVAGVNTEAFF
TRBJ2-3	-	TRBV13	-	TGTGCCAGCAGTCAGACCGGGGGAACAGATACGCAGTATTTT	CASSQTGGTDTQYF